This passage covers 4 T cell receptor beta chains from one sample sequenced in a study of Graves' ophthalmopathy and Graves' hyperthyroidism (dated by TCRdb to the late 2010s). Sequencing instrument: Illumina HiSeq 2000. For repertoire sequencing, TCR beta CDR3 regions were amplified from RNA transcripts. The first round was an RT-PCR using HTBI primers with the Qiagen OneStep RT-PCR kit, and this first round was followed by a second-round multiplex PCR, then size selection and purification. Using fastp at Q25 and MiXCR, TCRdb reprocessed the public reads and kept productive beta chains. A single entry per CDR3 protein holds the most common genes and DNA from its merged rows. This sample comprises under 800,000 distinct CDR3 sequences, about a fifth of them detected only once. The ten largest make up around 6.9% of the sample. Sequenced sample: peripheral blood. The receptors come from a woman aged 18-29 years with stable Graves' hyperthyroidism. Some clones in this sample may be carry-over from other donors' samples. Donor details come from another sample of the same person, matched by shared clones.

The chain links TRBV4-2 to TRBJ2-7; D unresolved. CDR1 is LGHNA, CDR2 YNFKEQ, per germline. Deletions cut 4 bases from V and 7 bases from J, with 20 bases between. This CDR3 has 15 residues. In nucleotides, the CDR3 is TGTGCCAGCAGCCCAAGTACTCAACTAACGAAGGAGCAGTACTTC. Protein sequence: CASSPSTQLTKEQYF.

This clonotype was seen ten or more times. This chain connects TRBV6-1 to TRBJ1-3; D may be TRBD1 (6 bases). The germline V gene encodes CDR1 MNHNS and CDR2 SASEGT. V was shortened by 3 bases and J by 1 base, with 13 bases between the two germline ends. The CDR3 extends over 16 amino acids. The CDR3 loop reads CASSEEPGTSGNTIYF. The CDR3 DNA sequence: TGTGCCAGCAGTGAGGAACCCGGGACATCTGGAAACACCATATATTTT.

The sample holds many counts of this clonotype. The CDR3 DNA is TGTGCCTGGAGTGGGGACAGTAGCAATCAGCCCCAGCATTTT. Translating gives CAWSGDSSNQPQHF. This chain joins TRBV30 and TRBJ1-5, with 7 bases aligning to TRBD1. The CDR3 length is 14 residues. The junction had 0 bases not matched to a gene; V was cut back by 1 base and J by 0 bases. The germline gives CDR1 GTSNPN, CDR2 SVGIG (reference sequence).

This clonotype has a count of ten or more. This chain joins TRBV6-4 and TRBJ1-3; 10 nucleotides match TRBD1. The V and J ends lost 8 bases and 3 bases, in that order; junction bases with no gene match: 13. Germline CDR1 and CDR2: MRHNA and SNTAGT. The CDR3 has 17 amino acids. The DNA for the CDR3 is TGTGCCAGCGGCTCCGTGTCGGGACAGGGGTTTGGAAACACCATATATTTT. Translated: CASGSVSGQGFGNTIYF.